This TCR beta chain was retrieved from a study of OX40 agonist ivuxolimab in advanced cancers. The study, taken as a whole, reports: Mean expanded clone counts were higher in CD8+ than CD4+ T cells.

TCRdb keeps only in-frame clones here, not all; method: immunoSEQ multiplex PCR. The sample includes around 53,000 clones, around four fifths of them seen just once. Any history of autoimmune disease or systemic immunosuppression disqualified patients. This clone was detected only once. Antigen unknown. V was clipped by 1 base and J by 0 bases; unmatched bases: 6. The CDR3 spans 19 residues. Germline CDR1 is MNHEY and CDR2 is SMNVEV (reference sequence). The sequence derives from an adult with an advanced solid tumor such as melanoma, head and neck, liver or kidney cancer. The genes are TRBV27 and TRBJ2-4, with 13 bases fitting TRBD2. The sample here was CD4+ or CD8+ T cells sorted from blood, taken in a trial of the OX40 agonist ivuxolimab. The CDR3 sequence: CASSLLGTSGVLAKNIQYF. The CDR3 DNA is TGTGCCAGCAGTTTATTAGGGACTAGCGGGGTGTTAGCCAAAAACATTCAGTACTTC.